A selection of T cell receptor beta chains follows, all from one sample in a study of OX40 agonist ivuxolimab in advanced cancers. Measured with immunoSEQ multiplex PCR; TCRdb has only the in-frame clones, and not every one. The repertoire holds about 79,000 clones, with 90% as singletons. Sample: CD4+ or CD8+ T cells sorted from blood, taken in a trial of the OX40 agonist ivuxolimab. The receptors were sampled from an adult with an advanced solid tumor such as melanoma, head and neck, liver or kidney cancer. The CDR3 runs from the conserved cysteine through the conserved F or W. The order of the fields is J gene, clone size, V gene, D gene, CDR3 length, CDR3 DNA, CDR3 protein. D genes are given only for firm matches. Size tells how often a clone was seen (once, few, many) or the class of an expanded clone, and some rows leave it out.

TRBJ2-3,.,TRBV9,TRBD2,13,TGTGCCAGCTCTCTAGCGGGGCTGGATACGCAGTATTTT,CASSLAGLDTQYF
TRBJ2-7,once,TRBV4-2,.,16,TGTGCCAGCAGCCAGCAACTAGGACAGTTCTCCTACGAGCAGTACTTC,CASSQQLGQFSYEQYF
TRBJ2-3,.,TRBV5-4,.,16,TGTGCCAGCAGCTTGGGGGACCGAATGAGCCTAGATACGCAGTATTTT,CASSLGDRMSLDTQYF
TRBJ1-1,.,TRBV5-1,.,14,TGCGCCAGCAGCCTAAGGGGCGGGGACACTGAAGCTTTCTTT,CASSLRGGDTEAFF
TRBJ2-3,once,TRBV18,.,15,TGTGCCAGCTCACCATGGGGTACCGGCACAGATACGCAGTATTTT,CASSPWGTGTDTQYF
TRBJ1-3,.,TRBV5-1,TRBD1,19,TGCGCCAGCAGCTTGGAGAGGGACAGGGGGCTTGACTCTGGAAACACCATATATTTT,CASSLERDRGLDSGNTIYF
TRBJ2-2,.,TRBV2,.,13,TGTGCCACCACCCCCTCCCCGACCGGGGAGCTGTTTTTT,CATTPSPTGELFF
TRBJ1-5,.,TRBV6-6,.,14,TGTGCCAGCAGTTTCTCTTACAGCAATCAGCCCCAGCATTTT,CASSFSYSNQPQHF
TRBJ2-2,.,TRBV18,.,13,TGTGCCAGCTCACCGCAGGGCTCCGGGGAGCTGTTTTTT,CASSPQGSGELFF
TRBJ1-1,.,TRBV18,.,16,TGTGCCAGCTCACCGTCGCAAGGGTTAGGGAACACTGAAGCTTTCTTT,CASSPSQGLGNTEAFF
TRBJ2-7,.,TRBV6-5,TRBD1,14,TGTGCCATCACCCCCGGGACAGGGTCGTACGAGCAGTACTTC,CAITPGTGSYEQYF
TRBJ1-4,.,TRBV11-2,TRBD1,17,TGTGCCAGCAGCTTAGGACAGGGCTCGGCAACTAATGAAAAACTGTTTTTT,CASSLGQGSATNEKLFF